The next 21 T cell receptor beta chains were all read from a single sample in a study of cytomegalovirus exposure and HLA in healthy donors. 60 Vbeta and 13 Jbeta primers were used in PCR. The table came from immunoSEQ multiplex PCR; TCRdb's copy has only in-frame clones and leaves some out. The repertoire holds some 130,000 clones, with about 69% as singletons. Sequencing was done on a sample of PBMCs. These receptors were obtained from a man aged 30 to 39 in good health and CMV-seronegative.

The CDR3: CATSRDTGTGYNEQFF. The CDR3 bases are TGTGCCACCAGCAGAGATACTGGGACTGGTTACAATGAGCAGTTCTTC. The V and J genes are TRBV15 and TRBJ2-1; D might be TRBD2 (6 bases). The CDR3 has 16 residues. The germline V and J ends were trimmed by 0 bases and 4 bases, with 13 bases remaining between them. Looked up from germline, CDR1 is LNHNV and CDR2 is YYDKDF (reference sequence).

This rearrangement joins TRBV5-4 to TRBJ2-1; 11 bases fit TRBD2. The V gene's germline CDR1 is SGHNT and CDR2 YYREEE (reference sequence). Germline trimming cut 5 bases from V and 3 bases from J; bases unmatched to any gene: 16. The CDR3 contains 19 residues. This chain's CDR3 is CASRQRPGLAEEVYNEQFF. In DNA form, the CDR3 reads TGTGCCAGCAGGCAACGTCCGGGACTAGCGGAAGAGGTCTACAATGAGCAGTTCTTC.

The V gene is TRBV30, the J gene TRBJ2-1; 14 bases fit TRBD2. The CDR3 is 19 amino acids. In germline, CDR1 is GTSNPN, CDR2 SVGIG (reference sequence). V lost 3 bases and J lost 0; bases outside the gene matches: 10. The CDR3 loop reads CAWRNRGLAGASSYNEQFF. CDR3 sequence (DNA): TGTGCCTGGAGGAACAGGGGACTAGCGGGGGCCAGCTCCTACAATGAGCAGTTCTTC. The full variable domain, rest sourced from reference TRBV30 and TRBJ2-1, is SQTIHQWPATLVQPVGSPLSLECTVEGTSNPNLYWYRQAAGRGLQLLFYSVGIGQISSEVPQNLSASRPQDRQFILSSKKLLLSDSGFYLCAWRNRGLAGASSYNEQFFGPGTRLTVL.

The chain employs TRBV5-4 and TRBJ1-6; D may be TRBD1 (5 bases). The ends were cut back, 2 bases at V and 9 bases at J, with 15 bases in the middle. CDR3 length equals 15 residues. Germline V gene lookup returns CDR1 SGHNT and CDR2 YYREEE (reference sequence). The CDR3 is CASSFRAGISSPLHF. CDR3 in DNA: TGTGCCAGCAGCTTCAGGGCAGGGATCAGTTCACCCCTCCACTTT.

This clone has just a few counts. This rearrangement joins TRBV6-1 to TRBJ1-2; D is uncertain. This CDR3 has 11 amino acids. Between the trimmed V and J ends, which lost 10 bases and 7 bases, there was a span of 13 bases. The germline CDR1 and CDR2 sequences are MNHNS and SASEGT. The CDR3 reads CATIQWSGYTF. As DNA, the CDR3 is TGTGCCACCATCCAGTGGAGTGGCTACACCTTC.

This clone was seen a few times. The chain joins TRBV21-1 to TRBJ2-1; TRBD2 is taken as the D call from the table, unchecked against the DNA. TRBV21-1 has pseudogene status. The CDR3 runs 16 residues. The DNA for the CDR3 is TGTGCCAGCAGCAAAGCGCCGGGACTACCTCTCAATGAGCAGTTCTTC. Protein: CASSKAPGLPLNEQFF.

The gene calls are TRBV28 and TRBJ1-6; maybe TRBD1 (5 bases). Germline V gene lookup returns CDR1 MDHEN and CDR2 SYDVKM. The CDR3 has 14 amino acids. V lost 2 bases, J lost 10 bases, and 12 bases lay in between. The CDR3 spells CASSLTGLGSPLHF. As DNA, the CDR3 is TGTGCCAGCAGTTTAACGGGACTGGGGTCACCCCTCCACTTT.

The chain couples TRBV29-1 to TRBJ1-2; weak D call: TRBD1 (6 bases). The CDR3 loop spans 11 amino acids. CDR1 SQVTM and CDR2 ANQGSEA come from the germline V gene. V lost 6 bases, J lost 8 bases, and 13 bases lay in between. This CDR3 reads CSVLGGLGYTF. CDR3 sequence (DNA): TGCAGCGTCCTGGGGGGGCTCGGCTACACCTTC.

V usage is TRBV6-5 and J usage is TRBJ1-6; D might be TRBD1 (5 bases). The CDR3 totals 14 residues. Trimming cost V 5 bases and J 7 bases, with 12 bases left between them. CDR1 MNHEY and CDR2 SVGAGI come from the germline V gene. The CDR3 DNA reads TGTGCCAGCAGTACACAGGTCGGGAATTCACCCCTCCACTTT. Protein: CASSTQVGNSPLHF.

The CDR3 DNA is TGTGCCATCAGTGAGTCCACTAGCGGACTGACGAGCACAGATACGCAGTATTTT. Translating it yields CAISESTSGLTSTDTQYF. This chain links TRBV10-3 with TRBJ2-3; 8 bases line up with TRBD2. The CDR3 runs to 18 residues. Losses at the gene ends were 0 bases for V and 0 bases for J; bases not matched to a gene: 8. Germline loops: CDR1 ENHRY, CDR2 SYGVKD.

This CDR3 is CASSSGFLTDTQYF. CDR3 nucleotide sequence: TGTGCCAGCAGTTCGGGGTTCCTAACAGATACGCAGTATTTT. The rearrangement links TRBV6-5 to TRBJ2-3; D is possibly TRBD2 (5 bases). CDR1 MNHEY and CDR2 SVGAGI come from the germline V gene. The germline V and J ends were trimmed by 4 bases and 3 bases, with 11 bases remaining between them. This CDR3 has 14 residues.

The chain combines TRBV28 with TRBJ1-2; 7 bases map to TRBD1. Unmatched junction bases numbered 17, after V lost 10 bases and J lost 3 bases. CDR3 length: 16 residues. Looked up from germline, CDR1 is MDHEN and CDR2 is SYDVKM. For the CDR3, the DNA is TGTGCCACAGTCCGGACGGCGGGACAGAACTACTATGGCTACACCTTC. It is translated as CATVRTAGQNYYGYTF.

The rearrangement links TRBV7-9 to TRBJ2-7; TRBD1 is a possible D gene (6 bases). In germline, CDR1 is SEHNR, CDR2 FQNEAQ (reference sequence). The CDR3 sequence is 15 residues long. With 3 bases removed from V and 3 bases from J, the gap between germline ends came to 15 bases. This CDR3 is CASSFMPGQNYEQYF. The CDR3 DNA reads as TGTGCCAGCAGCTTTATGCCGGGACAAAACTACGAGCAGTACTTC.

The chain employs TRBV7-9 and TRBJ2-2; D is undetermined. The V gene lost 5 bases and the J gene lost 4 bases, with 8 bases spanning the gap. Germline CDR1 SEHNR, CDR2 FQNEAQ (reference sequence). This CDR3 comprises 13 residues. In DNA, the CDR3 is TGTGCCAGCAGCCTCCAGGTCACCGGGGAGCTGTTTTTT. Translated, it gives CASSLQVTGELFF.

Here the CDR3 DNA reads TGTGCCAGCCTGAACAGGCTGAACACTGAAGCTTTCTTT. As protein: CASLNRLNTEAFF. The chain recombines TRBV7-2 with TRBJ1-1; weak D call: TRBD1 (5 bases). CDR3 size: 13 residues. Trimming took 8 bases from V and 0 from J, leaving 10 bases between them. Germline assignment: CDR1 SGHTA and CDR2 FQGNSA.

The chain uses TRBV30 and TRBJ1-3; 7 positions match TRBD1. CDR1 GTSNPN and CDR2 SVGIG come from the germline V gene (reference sequence). The V segment lost 3 bases and the J segment 3 bases; nucleotides outside the gene matches: 2. The CDR3 has 13 amino acids. The CDR3, as DNA: TGTGCCTGGAGACAGGGGTTTGGAAACACCATATATTTT. Amino acid sequence: CAWRQGFGNTIYF.

In the case of this clone: This sample also contains other DNA sequences that code for the same CDR3. The chain employs TRBV5-3 and TRBJ1-2, with D hard to call. TRBV5-3 is recorded as an ORF, its role being uncertain. V lost 5 bases, J lost 4 bases, and 24 bases lay in between. This CDR3 has 17 residues. CDR3 loop: CARRASWRDHSGYGYTF. CDR3 DNA sequence: TGTGCCAGAAGGGCTAGTTGGAGGGATCATTCTGGCTATGGCTACACCTTC.

The chain is built from TRBV29-1 and TRBJ2-2; possible D gene TRBD1, 6 bases. Trimming left V 3 bases short and J 7 bases short, with 9 bases between. The CDR3 is made up of 12 amino acids. Germline-derived CDR1 and CDR2 are SQVTM and ANQGSEA. CDR3 sequence (DNA): TGCAGCGTTGAGGGGGCGCACGGGGAGCTGTTTTTT. Protein product: CSVEGAHGELFF.

The gene calls are TRBV28 and TRBJ1-6, with D possibly being TRBD1 (5 bases). The CDR3 totals 18 residues. Germline V lookup: CDR1 MDHEN, CDR2 SYDVKM. V was trimmed by 7 bases and J by 0 bases, leaving 19 bases between them. The CDR3 DNA reads as TGTGCCAGCAACTATGGCCAGGGAGGCGACTCCTATAATTCACCCCTCCACTTT. Translation gives CASNYGQGGDSYNSPLHF.

The J gene is TRBJ2-1, the V gene TRBV27; D gene unclear. The ends were cut back, 3 bases at V and 6 bases at J, with 9 bases in the middle. The CDR3 length is 13 residues. Per the germline V gene, CDR1 is MNHEY and CDR2 is SMNVEV (reference sequence). CDR3 sequence reads: CASSLGSLNEQFF. In DNA form, the CDR3 reads TGTGCCAGCAGTTTGGGCAGCCTCAATGAGCAGTTCTTC.

This chain connects TRBV29-1 to TRBJ1-2; D may be TRBD1 (5 bases). Germline V gives CDR1 SQVTM, CDR2 ANQGSEA. Trimming took 4 bases from V and 7 from J, leaving 13 bases between them. This CDR3 contains 12 residues. The CDR3 is CSVGGEVAGYTF. CDR3 nucleotides: TGCAGCGTTGGGGGCGAGGTGGCTGGCTACACCTTC.